Sequencing of this T cell receptor (beta chain) was carried out in a study of blood T cell repertoires in COVID-19 (dated by TCRdb to 2018 to 2021). Background on the whole study: Samples covering the acute and convalescent phases of COVID-19 were provided by collaborators in the United States, Italy and Spain. The sample metadata nearly always contained a de-identified subject ID, COVID-19 status, age in years and sex. The dataset comprised deeply sampled blood TCRbeta repertoires from subjects exposed to, actively infected with, or recovered from COVID-19. Where HLA class I and class II types were available, the types were taken from metadata supplied by the sample provider, not from assay-based typing. The samples were drawn from two sources: the first 160 participants of the ongoing ImmuneRACE study, and fewer than 1,500 subjects contributed by 6 global collaborators. The repertoires were made available in a free public database intended to serve as a resource for research on the immune response to SARS-CoV-2. The material from the prospective study consisted of cDNA or gDNA derived from T cells, B-cell-depleted T cells, or PBMCs. Study-level results and caveats: Clinical and demographic metadata were provided uncurated, with the amount varying by source and participant.

The collaborating institutions used their own protocols to collect whole blood in K2EDTA tubes. For TCRbeta analysis, collaborators shipped samples as frozen whole blood, isolated PBMCs, or DNA extracted from either of those sample types. To note about this clone: The antigen it recognizes is unknown. Base-call qualities are not available, and no considerably larger clone is one nucleotide away.

TCRbeta CDR3 regions were amplified from genomic DNA by means of the immunoSEQ Assay, a bias-controlled multiplex PCR. The published analysis was carried out like this. The number of nucleated cells in each sample was estimated from the amplification of reference gene primers within the assay. To quantify the absolute abundance of each unique TCRbeta CDR3 rearrangement, sequence reads were collapsed and filtered. For each sample, productive Simpson clonality was calculated by taking the square root of Simpson's diversity index across productive rearrangements. TCRdb retrieved this table from immuneACCESS and kept in-frame rearrangements only. Not all clones are present; in checked studies, unresolved V genes account for under half, and no reason is known for the remainder. The V and J calls and the clone size are those of that table, but D and trimming were determined from the DNA. For this sample there are approximately 85,000 clones; roughly 89% appear just once. In total, the top ten clones hold more than 3.5% of the sample.

The TCR originated in a woman older than 75 with active or convalescent COVID-19. Sequencing input: peripheral blood.

Here the CDR3 is given as CSVGGQAAGYTF. The DNA is as follows: TGCAGCGTGGGAGGACAGGCAGCCGGCTACACCTTC. Recombination linked TRBV29-1 to TRBJ1-2, with 7 bases in between that match TRBD1. From the germline V gene, CDR1 is SQVTM and CDR2 is ANQGSEA. V trim: 6 bases; J trim: 8 bases; unmatched bases: 9. Inclusive of the bounding cysteine and phenylalanine, the CDR3 is 12 residues long. Here the CDR3 DNA is all that survives: 36 bases in frame from base 1.